One and the same sample provided the 18 T cell receptor beta chains below, sequenced in a study of CD8+CD57+ T cells in acquired aplastic anemia. The sequenced patients had an expansion of CD8+CD57+ cells seen by flow cytometry. For CDR3 and TCR beta VDJ profiling, genomic DNA was the template used. TCRdb re-analysed the reads in MiXCR, keeping a single row per CDR3 protein. The sample yields 400,000 to 600,000 distinct CDR3 sequences, roughly a third seen once. The sequencing input was sorted CD4+, CD8+, or CD8+CD57+ T cells (not recorded which) from PBMCs. The receptors derive from a human donor with aplastic anemia.

This clonotype was seen once. The chain uses TRBV7-2 and TRBJ2-5, with 9 bases fitting TRBD1. Losses at the gene ends were 4 bases for V and 6 bases for J; bases not matched to a gene: 3. Germline V gene data show CDR1 as SGHTA and CDR2 as FQGNSA. The CDR3 covers 13 residues. The CDR3 nucleotides are TGTGCCAGCAGCTCGGGGACAGGGAAGACCCAGTACTTC. Amino acid sequence: CASSSGTGKTQYF.

The chain is built from TRBV19 and TRBJ2-1; 9 bases are a match to TRBD2. V lost 3 bases, J lost 5 bases, and 2 bases stayed unmatched. Germline CDR1 reads LNHDA; CDR2 reads SQIVND (reference sequence). CDR3 length equals 14 residues. CDR3 DNA: TGTGCCAGTAGTATGACTAGCGGAGACAATGAGCAGTTCTTC. Residues: CASSMTSGDNEQFF. Complete variable domain (other parts from reference TRBV19 and TRBJ2-1): DGGITQSPKYLFRKEGQNVTLSCEQNLNHDAMYWYRQDPGQGLRLIYYSQIVNDFQKGDIAEGYSVSREKKESFPLTVTSAQKNPTAFYLCASSMTSGDNEQFFGPGTRLTVL.

This clonotype was picked up many times. The chain joins TRBV24-1 to TRBJ2-7, with a tentative D call TRBD2 (6 bases). The germline V gene encodes CDR1 KGHDR and CDR2 SFDVKD. This CDR3 is 13 amino acids long. V was clipped by 11 bases and J by 3 bases, with 16 bases between them. CDR3 sequence reads: CAIVRDSNYEQYF. The CDR3 nucleotides are TGTGCCATCGTTCGGGACTCTAACTACGAGCAGTACTTC.

This clonotype appeared many times. The chain recombines TRBV2 with TRBJ2-5; D unresolved. Germline V gene data show CDR1 as SNHLY and CDR2 as FYNNEI. V shed 4 bases and J shed 3 bases, with 9 bases lying between them. The CDR3 is made up of 13 amino acids. The CDR3 reads CASSVRSEETQYF. CDR3 nucleotide sequence: TGTGCCAGCAGTGTTCGGTCAGAAGAGACCCAGTACTTC.

There are a few counts of this clonotype. This chain links TRBV6-5 with TRBJ2-7; D gene uncertain. Germline V lookup: CDR1 MNHEY, CDR2 SVGAGI. CDR3 length: 14 amino acids. V lost 1 base and J 1 base, leaving 8 bases between the germline ends. The CDR3 loop reads CASSYWVGSYEQYF. The CDR3 DNA is TGTGCCAGCAGTTACTGGGTCGGTTCCTACGAGCAGTACTTC.

A word on this clonotype: At one of its ends the junction is not consistent with the germline gene, which may arise from a read error. V usage is TRBV16 and J usage is TRBJ2-3, with D tentatively TRBD1 (5 bases). CDR1 is KGHSY and CDR2 is FQNENV in the germline V gene. The CDR3 is 14 amino acids. The CDR3 spells CASSQLLSTGTQYF. CDR3 sequence (DNA): TGTGCCAGCAGCCAATTGCTCAGCACAGGTACGCAGTATTTT.

A few counts support this clonotype. The chain combines TRBV19 with TRBJ2-7; 9 bases are a match to TRBD1. Germline V CDR1 and CDR2: LNHDA, SQIVND (reference sequence). The V and J ends lost 4 bases and 7 bases, in that order; junction bases with no gene match: 11. The CDR3 has 15 residues. The CDR3 DNA is TGTGCCAGTAGTACAAGGACAGGGGAAGATTGGGAGCAGTACTTC. It is translated as CASSTRTGEDWEQYF. The whole variable domain, filled in from reference TRBV19 and TRBJ2-7, reads DGGITQSPKYLFRKEGQNVTLSCEQNLNHDAMYWYRQDPGQGLRLIYYSQIVNDFQKGDIAEGYSVSREKKESFPLTVTSAQKNPTAFYLCASSTRTGEDWEQYFGPGTRLTVT.

The chain combines TRBV9 with TRBJ1-2; D remains ambiguous. The CDR3 length is 15 residues. Germline V gene data show CDR1 as SGDLS and CDR2 as YYNGEE. Trimming pared 3 bases from V and 0 bases from J, leaving 12 bases between. DNA for the CDR3: TGTGCCAGCAGCGCCAATAAAGCAGCTAACTATGGCTACACCTTC. It specifies CASSANKAANYGYTF.

This clonotype was counted a few times. The rearrangement links TRBV7-9 to TRBJ2-3, with D possibly TRBD2 on 7 matching bases. Germline CDR1 reads SEHNR; CDR2 reads FQNEAQ (reference sequence). V gave up 4 bases and J gave up 2 bases, with 22 bases separating them. There are 18 residues in the CDR3. CDR3 bases: TGTGCCAGCAGCTCCTGGAGGGGGGGCAGACAGGACACAGATACGCAGTATTTT. Encoded protein: CASSSWRGGRQDTDTQYF.

This clonotype was detected only a few times. The chain is built from TRBV20-1 and TRBJ2-1, with TRBD2 identical over 10 bases. CDR3 length equals 14 residues. The V segment lost 3 bases and the J segment 16 bases; nucleotides outside the gene matches: 15. Germline V lookup: CDR1 DFQATT, CDR2 SNEGSKA (reference sequence). CDR3 bases: TGCAGTGCTAGTAATCGAGCGGGAGGGCCTACAACTTTCTTC. Its protein product is CSASNRAGGPTTFF.

Note on this clonotype: The CDR3 does not end in the conserved phenylalanine or tryptophan, so this is likely a read error. The genes are TRBV4-1 and TRBJ2-7, with a weak D call TRBD2 (6 bases). CDR1 is MGHRA, CDR2 YSYEKL, per germline. CDR3 size: 14 residues. Here the CDR3 DNA reads TGTGCCAGCAGCCAAGAACGGGGGAACTACGAGCAGTACCTC. This translates into CASSQERGNYEQYL.

Only a few counts were recorded for this clonotype. The chain carries TRBV24-1 and TRBJ1-3; D uncertain. Between the trimmed V and J ends, which lost 11 bases and 4 bases, there was a span of 23 bases. The CDR3 is 16 amino acids. Germline V gene lookup returns CDR1 KGHDR and CDR2 SFDVKD. This CDR3 reads CASNQAGSGLGNTIYF. The CDR3 DNA is TGTGCCAGCAATCAAGCGGGGTCGGGTCTCGGAAACACCATATATTTT.

This clonotype appeared a few times. The CDR3 sequence is CASRTSRDRGNTIYF. CDR3 bases: TGTGCCAGCAGAACCTCCCGGGACAGAGGAAACACCATATATTTT. V usage is TRBV6-1 and J usage is TRBJ1-3, with TRBD1 identical over 7 bases. V lost 6 bases and J lost 4; bases outside the gene matches: 9. The CDR3 is made up of 15 amino acids. Germline assignment: CDR1 MNHNS and CDR2 SASEGT.

This clonotype was found a few times. The rearrangement links TRBV12-3 or TRBV12-4 to TRBJ1-1; 8 bases align to TRBD1. The CDR3 loop spans 15 amino acids. The V and J ends lost 5 bases and 5 bases, in that order; junction bases with no gene match: 10. The CDR3: CASSQQGVRDTEAFF. The CDR3 nucleotides read TGTGCCAGCAGTCAACAGGGGGTCCGAGATACTGAAGCTTTCTTT.

The gene calls are TRBV9 and TRBJ1-2; D is unclear. Trimming cost V 3 bases and J 4 bases, with 13 bases left between them. This CDR3 region has 14 residues. Germline V lookup: CDR1 SGDLS, CDR2 YYNGEE. The CDR3 DNA reads TGTGCCAGCAGCGACTCGGGTCAATTCTATGGCTACACCTTC. This translates into CASSDSGQFYGYTF.

The chain joins TRBV7-9 to TRBJ2-1; D is unclear. Trimming left V 5 bases short and J 6 bases short, with 11 bases between. CDR3 length: 13 amino acids. The germline gives CDR1 SEHNR, CDR2 FQNEAQ (reference sequence). The CDR3 DNA is TGTGCCAGCAGCACCAGATCGCCCAATGAGCAGTTCTTC. It translates to CASSTRSPNEQFF.

This clonotype was counted at least ten times. J is TRBJ1-2 and V is TRBV19; D unclear. This CDR3 is 13 amino acids long. V was shortened by 0 bases and J by 4 bases, with 6 bases between the two germline ends. Germline lookup yields CDR1 LNHDA and CDR2 SQIVND (reference sequence). As DNA, the CDR3 is TGTGCCAGTAGTATAGACAGGTCCTATGGCTACACCTTC. It translates to CASSIDRSYGYTF.

This clonotype was seen repeatedly, ten times or more. The genes are TRBV10-3 and TRBJ1-1; 7 bases agree with TRBD1. Trimming at V came to 6 bases and at J to 6 bases, leaving 7 bases not matched to a gene. In germline, CDR1 is ENHRY, CDR2 SYGVKD. CDR3 size: 13 residues. The CDR3 reads CAISGTAPSEAFF. Written as DNA, the CDR3 is TGTGCCATCAGCGGGACAGCGCCTTCTGAAGCTTTCTTT.